The 26 T cell receptor beta chains below all came from one sample that was sequenced in a study of neurological immune-mediated disorders. TCRdb re-analysed the 5' RACE reads in MiXCR, keeping a single row per CDR3 protein. The repertoire holds under 80,000 distinct CDR3 sequences, with 14% as singletons. The specimen was PBMCs. Every receptor here comes from a woman aged 45-65 years in good health.

This clonotype was seen ten or more times. This chain connects TRBV11-2 to TRBJ2-3, with D possibly matching TRBD1 (5 bases). This CDR3 comprises 15 residues. Germline CDR1 is SGHAT and CDR2 is FQNNGV. V shed 2 bases and J shed 0 bases, with 9 bases lying between them. The CDR3 protein is CASSLTGPSTDTQYF. In DNA form, the CDR3 reads TGTGCCAGCAGCTTAACAGGCCCTAGCACAGATACGCAGTATTTT. Based on the CDR3 plus reference TRBV11-2 and TRBJ2-3, the full variable domain is EAGVAQSPRYKIIEKRQSVAFWCNPISGHATLYWYQQILGQGPKLLIQFQNNGVVDDSQLPKDRFSAERLKGVDSTLKIQPAKLEDSAVYLCASSLTGPSTDTQYFGPGTRLTVL.

This clonotype was recorded many times. The chain couples TRBV3-1 to TRBJ1-1; D ambiguous. With 4 bases removed from V and 7 bases from J, the gap between germline ends came to 10 bases. From germline, CDR1 is LGHDT and CDR2 YNNKEL (reference sequence). This CDR3 comprises 12 residues. CDR3 region: CASSRDSGEAFF. The DNA of the CDR3 is TGTGCCAGCAGCCGAGATTCAGGTGAAGCTTTCTTT.

The chain is built from TRBV12-3 or TRBV12-4 and TRBJ1-1; tentatively, D is TRBD1 (5 bases). Trimming removed 2 bases at V and 5 bases at J, with 18 bases between. This CDR3 has 16 amino acids. The DNA of the CDR3 is TGTGCCAGCAGTTTATGGTCTGCCAGGGCGGGAACTGAAGCTTTCTTT. Protein sequence: CASSLWSARAGTEAFF.

This clonotype came up many times. The V call is TRBV7-9, the J call TRBJ2-6, with D perhaps TRBD2 (6 bases). The CDR3 is 16 residues long. Germline V CDR1 and CDR2: SEHNR, FQNEAQ (reference sequence). V was trimmed by 4 bases and J by 4 bases, leaving 14 bases between them. The CDR3 bases are TGTGCCAGCAGCTCGGTTGGGGAGGTAGGGGCCAACGTCCTGACTTTC. Translation gives CASSSVGEVGANVLTF.

This clonotype occurred many times. J is TRBJ2-1 and V is TRBV28, with D unclear. Germline CDR1 is MDHEN and CDR2 is SYDVKM. The CDR3 sequence is 19 residues long. The V end lost 8 bases, the J end lost 0 bases, and 26 bases lay between the germline ends. In DNA form, the CDR3 reads TGTGCCAGCTCCCCGAAGGGCCCTAGAAGCAGTGGCTCCTACAATGAGCAGTTCTTC. It yields the protein CASSPKGPRSSGSYNEQFF.

This clonotype was seen repeatedly, ten times or more. The rearrangement links TRBV7-7 to TRBJ2-3; possibly TRBD2 for D (6 bases). V lost 5 bases and J lost 2, with 11 bases in between. Germline-derived CDR1 and CDR2 are SSHAT and FNYEAQ (reference sequence). CDR3 length: 14 amino acids. CDR3 amino acids: CASSLRTNTDTQYF. CDR3 nucleotide sequence: TGTGCCAGCAGCCTGCGGACTAACACAGATACGCAGTATTTT.

This clonotype was seen many times. V and J are TRBV9 and TRBJ2-7; D unclear. Trimming left V 5 bases short and J 5 bases short, with 26 bases between. The CDR3 loop spans 17 amino acids. From germline, CDR1 is SGDLS and CDR2 YYNGEE. CDR3 sequence reads: CASSPQVTPSEGNEQYF. CDR3 sequence (DNA): TGTGCCAGCAGTCCCCAGGTTACCCCCAGCGAAGGGAACGAGCAGTACTTC.

This clonotype was seen repeatedly, ten times or more. CDR3 sequence reads: CASSLEGADLTYEQYF. Here the CDR3 DNA reads TGCGCCAGCAGCTTGGAGGGAGCGGACCTAACCTACGAGCAGTACTTC. This sequence joins TRBV5-1 and TRBJ2-7; D perhaps matches TRBD2 (5 bases). Trimming shortened V by 0 bases and J by 2 bases, and 15 bases separated the two germline ends. This CDR3 comprises 16 residues. Germline loops: CDR1 SGHRS, CDR2 YFSETQ.

In its sample, this clonotype was seen many times. The chain employs TRBV3-1 and TRBJ2-3; D is perhaps TRBD2 (5 bases). V dropped 2 bases and J dropped 1 base, with 10 bases sitting between them. CDR3 length: 15 amino acids. Germline V gene sequence: CDR1 LGHDT, CDR2 YNNKEL (reference sequence). In DNA form, the CDR3 reads TGTGCCAGCAGCCAATCTAGCTGGGGCACAGATACGCAGTATTTT. Protein: CASSQSSWGTDTQYF.

The sample holds many counts of this clonotype. The V gene is TRBV7-3, the J gene TRBJ2-1; D may match TRBD1 or TRBD2 (5 bases each). V dropped 8 bases and J dropped 5 bases, with 13 bases sitting between them. The germline CDR1 and CDR2 sequences are SGHTA and FQGTGA. CDR3 length: 13 amino acids. The CDR3 sequence is CASGGGPNNEQFF. As DNA, the CDR3 is TGTGCCAGCGGGGGTGGGCCCAACAATGAGCAGTTCTTC.

There are many counts of this clonotype. This chain links TRBV20-1 with TRBJ1-6; possible D gene TRBD1, 6 bases. V lost 2 bases and J lost 11, with 19 bases in between. Per germline, CDR1 DFQATT and CDR2 SNEGSKA (reference sequence). This CDR3 has 15 amino acids. The CDR3 DNA is TGCAGTGCTAGAAGCGGGGAAAACAGGGCGCCACCCCTCCACTTT. Protein: CSARSGENRAPPLHF.

This clonotype was seen at least ten times. The chain couples TRBV5-1 to TRBJ2-3; D call uncertain. Germline values: CDR1 SGHRS, CDR2 YFSETQ. This CDR3 has 13 residues. V lost 1 base to trimming and J lost 4 bases, with 7 bases between them. The CDR3 loop is CASSLFFPDTQYF. The CDR3, as DNA: TGCGCCAGCAGCTTGTTTTTCCCAGATACGCAGTATTTT.

This clonotype was recorded many times. V gene TRBV5-1 combines with J gene TRBJ1-1; 8 nucleotides align to TRBD1. CDR3 length: 15 residues. After removal of 4 bases from V and 1 base from J, the junction contained 6 bases not matched to a gene. Per germline, CDR1 SGHRS and CDR2 YFSETQ. The CDR3 here is CASSRSGTGNTEAFF. DNA for the CDR3: TGCGCCAGCAGCCGTTCCGGGACAGGGAACACTGAAGCTTTCTTT.

This chain links TRBV30 with TRBJ1-1, with 8 bases that match TRBD1. With 4 bases clipped from V and 4 bases from J, the junction kept 5 bases outside the gene matches. The CDR3 extends over 13 amino acids. CDR1 and CDR2 from the germline V gene are GTSNPN and SVGIG (reference sequence). The CDR3 DNA sequence: TGTGCCTGGACAACCGACAGGGGCACTGAAGCTTTCTTT. It codes for CAWTTDRGTEAFF.

Of note for this clonotype: A read error may produce the germline difference seen at one junction end. The rearrangement uses TRBV5-1 and TRBJ2-1; TRBD2 matches at 14 bases. Germline-derived CDR1 and CDR2 are SGHRS and YFSETQ. The CDR3 has 14 residues. The CDR3 protein is CASSGGTSGGEHFF. The DNA for the CDR3 is TGCGCCAGCAGCGGCGGGACTAGCGGGGGTGAGCATTTCTTC.

The chain combines TRBV28 with TRBJ2-6; TRBD1 agrees at 7 bases. The germline V gene has CDR1 MDHEN and CDR2 SYDVKM. The CDR3 extends over 15 amino acids. V shed 6 bases, J shed 2 bases, and the junction held 4 bases outside the gene matches. This CDR3 is CASRDQGAGANVLTF. Written as DNA, the CDR3 is TGTGCCAGCAGGGATCAGGGGGCTGGGGCCAACGTCCTGACTTTC.

This clonotype was seen repeatedly, ten times or more. The gene calls are TRBV5-1 and TRBJ2-2; 7 bases agree with TRBD1. The germline V gene encodes CDR1 SGHRS and CDR2 YFSETQ. The CDR3 consists of 16 residues. V lost 2 bases to trimming and J lost 5 bases; unmatched junction nucleotides: 9. CDR3 DNA sequence: TGCGCCAGCAGCTTAATGACAGGGCCGCCGACCGGGGAGCTGTTTTTT. This sequence encodes CASSLMTGPPTGELFF.

The sample holds many counts of this clonotype. The chain carries TRBV5-1 and TRBJ2-7; D might be TRBD2 (6 bases). There are 15 residues in the CDR3. V gave up 0 bases and J gave up 1 base, with 11 bases separating them. Germline CDR1 is SGHRS and CDR2 is YFSETQ. CDR3 sequence reads: CASSLVGSGSYEQYF. The CDR3 DNA is TGCGCCAGCAGCTTGGTTGGTAGCGGATCCTACGAGCAGTACTTC.

This clonotype showed up many times. The rearrangement uses TRBV24-1 and TRBJ2-1; D call uncertain. Trimming left V 3 bases short and J 10 bases short, with 12 bases between. The germline V gene has CDR1 KGHDR and CDR2 SFDVKD. This CDR3 is 13 amino acids long. The CDR3 sequence: CATSDVFRTEQFF. CDR3 DNA sequence: TGTGCCACCAGTGATGTTTTTAGAACGGAGCAGTTCTTC.

This clonotype was seen a single time. This may stem from a read error, because a much larger clone lies one nucleotide away. This rearrangement joins TRBV12-3 or TRBV12-4 to TRBJ2-7, with TRBD2 matching over 11 bases. The V and J ends lost 7 bases and 7 bases, in that order; junction bases with no gene match: 12. This CDR3 comprises 15 residues. The CDR3, as DNA: TGTGCCAGCATCCCTCCACTAGCGGGAGCGGAAGAGCAGTACTTC. Translating it yields CASIPPLAGAEEQYF.

This clonotype showed up many times. The J gene is TRBJ2-7, the V gene TRBV14; possible D gene TRBD2, 7 bases. The CDR3 has 14 residues. Germline CDR1 reads SGHDN; CDR2 reads FVKESK. Trimming pared 6 bases from V and 0 bases from J, leaving 12 bases between. CDR3 in amino acids: CASRRGGGSYEQYF. CDR3 sequence (DNA): TGTGCCAGCAGAAGGGGGGGGGGCTCCTACGAGCAGTACTTC.

This clonotype was recorded many times. V gene TRBV28 combines with J gene TRBJ2-5; tentatively, D is TRBD1 (6 bases). With 6 bases removed from V and 5 bases from J, the gap between germline ends came to 13 bases. From germline, CDR1 is MDHEN and CDR2 SYDVKM. The CDR3 contains 13 residues. The CDR3 DNA is TGTGCCAGCAGGGGGTCAGGGGTCGAGACCCAGTACTTC. Translating it yields CASRGSGVETQYF.

V is TRBV4-1 and J is TRBJ1-6; TRBD1 agrees at 7 bases. The length of the CDR3 is 13 residues. Losses at the gene ends were 1 base for V and 14 bases for J; bases not matched to a gene: 5. Germline V gene lookup returns CDR1 MGHRA and CDR2 YSYEKL. CDR3 sequence: CASSQVQGSALHF. For the CDR3, the DNA is TGCGCCAGCAGCCAAGTACAGGGGTCGGCCCTCCACTTT.

This clonotype came up many times. The chain couples TRBV20-1 to TRBJ2-3; possibly TRBD1 for D (5 bases). In germline, CDR1 is DFQATT, CDR2 SNEGSKA (reference sequence). The CDR3 is 15 amino acids. V shed 2 bases and J shed 2 bases, with 14 bases lying between them. CDR3 protein: CSARPTAGPTDTQYF. The CDR3 nucleotides are TGCAGTGCTAGACCGACCGCAGGGCCCACAGATACGCAGTATTTT.

This clonotype has ten or more counts. This chain connects TRBV11-2 to TRBJ2-3; D possibly matches TRBD1 or TRBD2 (5 bases each). Trimming removed 4 bases from V and 0 bases from J, with 11 bases in between. Germline CDR1 and CDR2: SGHAT and FQNNGV. The CDR3 is made up of 15 amino acids. DNA of the CDR3: TGTGCCAGCAGCTCGGGGACCACTAGCACAGATACGCAGTATTTT. Its protein is CASSSGTTSTDTQYF.

This clonotype was seen repeatedly, ten times or more. The V and J genes are TRBV20-1 and TRBJ2-7; no reliable D call. CDR1 and CDR2 (germline): DFQATT, SNEGSKA (reference sequence). V lost 0 bases, J lost 3 bases, and 12 bases lay in between. The CDR3 has 14 residues. CDR3 nucleotide sequence: TGCAGTGCTAGAGACCCCGGGCCCCTCTACGAGCAGTACTTC. It is translated as CSARDPGPLYEQYF.